Below, 11 T cell receptor beta chains from the same sample are listed, as sequenced in a study of blood T cells in healthy people across ages. Combining a sample-barcoded 5' primer with a J-beta primer mix, a second PCR ran for roughly 7 to 11 cycles. MiXCR, applied by TCRdb to the 5' RACE reads, yields one record per CDR3 protein. The sample gives some 1.6 million distinct CDR3 sequences, about 32% of which show up once; 11% is in the top ten. Source material: blood. The receptors here all came from a woman in her twenties or thirties in good health.

The CDR3 nucleotides read TGCAGTGCTAGAGCTTTTGACGGGAGGGGCTACGAGCAGTACTTC. This gives the protein CSARAFDGRGYEQYF. This chain joins TRBV20-1 and TRBJ2-7; TRBD2 matches 8 bases. In germline, CDR1 is DFQATT, CDR2 SNEGSKA (reference sequence). The CDR3 covers 15 residues. With 1 base clipped from V and 3 bases from J, the junction kept 8 bases outside the gene matches.

This clonotype was observed a handful of times. The rearrangement links TRBV5-1 to TRBJ1-2; D ambiguous. The CDR3 runs 18 residues. Trimming removed 3 bases from V and 3 bases from J, with 24 bases in between. Germline values: CDR1 SGHRS, CDR2 YFSETQ. The CDR3 DNA follows: TGCGCCAGCAGCTCTCCCAACCGGACGGACCTTTACTACTATGGCTACACCTTC. It yields the protein CASSSPNRTDLYYYGYTF. Variable domain in full (rest from reference TRBV5-1 and TRBJ1-2): KAGVTQTPRYLIKTRGQQVTLSCSPISGHRSVSWYQQTPGQGLQFLFEYFSETQRNKGNFPGRFSGRQFSNSRSEMNVSTLELGDSALYLCASSSPNRTDLYYYGYTFGSGTRLTVV.

This clonotype occurred a few times. The CDR3 DNA follows: TGTGCCACCAGTGACCGGCGGGGAGGGGAGACCCAGTACTTC. Its translation is CATSDRRGGETQYF. The chain joins TRBV24-1 to TRBJ2-5; 7 nucleotides align to TRBD2. Germline V gene lookup returns CDR1 KGHDR and CDR2 SFDVKD. V gave up 4 bases and J gave up 5 bases; unmatched junction bases: 6. The CDR3 spans 14 residues.

This chain uses TRBV2 with TRBJ2-7; unclear D gene. Trimming pared 6 bases from V and 0 bases from J, leaving 12 bases between. Germline loops: CDR1 SNHLY, CDR2 FYNNEI. The CDR3 is 14 amino acids. CDR3 nucleotides: TGTGCCAGCAGAGATGATGAGAGCTCCTACGAGCAGTACTTC. This sequence encodes CASRDDESSYEQYF.

For this clonotype: The junction departs from germline at one end; a sequencing error may be responsible. The chain recombines TRBV20-1 with TRBJ2-7; maybe TRBD2 (5 bases). The CDR3 is 13 residues long. From germline, CDR1 is DFQATT and CDR2 SNEGSKA (reference sequence). The CDR3 reads CSTRDGVLYEQYF. For the CDR3, the DNA is TGCAGTACTAGAGATGGGGTGTTGTACGAGCAGTACTTC.

This clonotype has a handful of counts. The chain employs TRBV29-1 and TRBJ1-2, with 11 positions matching TRBD1. The germline V gene encodes CDR1 SQVTM and CDR2 ANQGSEA. V lost 4 bases, J lost 8 bases, and 12 bases stayed unmatched. This CDR3 is 15 amino acids long. The DNA for the CDR3 is TGCAGCGTTGTGGGACAGGGGGACCCGACAGCCGGCTACACCTTC. The encoded protein is CSVVGQGDPTAGYTF.

The chain combines TRBV20-1 with TRBJ2-3; 11 bases match TRBD1. The CDR3 runs 16 residues. CDR1 and CDR2 (germline): DFQATT, SNEGSKA (reference sequence). V trimming: 6 bases; J trimming: 3 bases; junction bases outside the gene matches: 11. The CDR3 is CSADQPGQGGTDTQYF. The CDR3, as DNA: TGCAGTGCAGACCAACCGGGACAGGGGGGTACAGATACGCAGTATTTT.

The chain has TRBV9 and TRBJ2-3; 7 nucleotides line up with TRBD2. V was clipped by 2 bases and J by 2 bases; unmatched bases: 8. The length of the CDR3 is 16 residues. Germline lookup yields CDR1 SGDLS and CDR2 YYNGEE. CDR3 amino acids: CASSVRGSRATDTQYF. The CDR3 nucleotides are TGTGCCAGCAGCGTGCGCGGGAGTAGGGCCACAGATACGCAGTATTTT.

This clonotype occurred many times. The chain combines TRBV15 with TRBJ2-7; no clear D. Trimming cost V 1 base and J 0 bases, with 7 bases left between them. CDR3 size: 14 residues. CDR1 LNHNV and CDR2 YYDKDF come from the germline V gene (reference sequence). CDR3 sequence reads: CATSRAEDSYEQYF. In DNA form, the CDR3 reads TGTGCCACCAGCAGAGCTGAGGACTCCTACGAGCAGTACTTC.

This clonotype came up many times. This rearrangement joins TRBV9 to TRBJ2-3; the D is unclear. Per the germline V gene, CDR1 is SGDLS and CDR2 is YYNGEE. V lost 3 bases and J lost 2, with 13 bases in between. The CDR3 covers 15 residues. The CDR3 DNA reads as TGTGCCAGCAGCGACAACACATCCCCCACAGATACGCAGTATTTT. This translates into CASSDNTSPTDTQYF.

The genes are TRBV6-2 or TRBV6-3 and TRBJ1-2; tentative D call: TRBD1 (6 bases). The CDR3 length is 11 residues. Trimming left V 7 bases short and J 4 bases short, with 7 bases between. The germline CDR1 and CDR2 sequences are MNHEY and SVGEGT. The CDR3 loop is CASTTGYGYTF. The CDR3 DNA reads as TGTGCCAGCACGACAGGCTATGGCTACACCTTC.